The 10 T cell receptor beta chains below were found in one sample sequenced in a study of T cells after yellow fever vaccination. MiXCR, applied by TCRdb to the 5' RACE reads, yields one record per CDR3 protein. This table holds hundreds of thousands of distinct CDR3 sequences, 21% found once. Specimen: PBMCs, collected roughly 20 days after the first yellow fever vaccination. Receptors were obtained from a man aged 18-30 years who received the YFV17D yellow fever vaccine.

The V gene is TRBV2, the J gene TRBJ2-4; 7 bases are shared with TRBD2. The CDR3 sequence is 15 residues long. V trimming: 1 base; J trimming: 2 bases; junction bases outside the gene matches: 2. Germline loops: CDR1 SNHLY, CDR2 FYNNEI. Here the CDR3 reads CASSEGGGTKNIQYF. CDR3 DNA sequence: TGTGCCAGCAGTGAAGGGGGGGGGACCAAAAACATTCAGTACTTC.

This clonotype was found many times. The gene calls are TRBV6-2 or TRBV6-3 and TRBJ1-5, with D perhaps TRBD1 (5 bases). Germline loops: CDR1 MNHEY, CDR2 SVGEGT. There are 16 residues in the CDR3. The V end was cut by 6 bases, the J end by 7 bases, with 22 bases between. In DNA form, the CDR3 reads TGTGCCAGCAGCCCCCCGGCAGGGCTGGTTGAGCAGCCCCAGCATTTT. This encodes CASSPPAGLVEQPQHF.

The chain's CDR3 is CSVRERQETQYF. CDR3 DNA: TGCAGCGTCAGGGAACGCCAAGAGACCCAGTACTTC. The gene calls are TRBV29-1 and TRBJ2-5; possibly TRBD1 for D (5 bases). Germline V gene data show CDR1 as SQVTM and CDR2 as ANQGSEA. Trimming pared 6 bases from V and 1 base from J, leaving 9 bases between. The CDR3 extends over 12 amino acids.

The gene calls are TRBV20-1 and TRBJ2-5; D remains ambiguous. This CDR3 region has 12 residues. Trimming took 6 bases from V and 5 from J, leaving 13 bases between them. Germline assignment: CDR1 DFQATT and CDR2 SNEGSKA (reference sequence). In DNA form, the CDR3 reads TGCAGTGCCGCCTCTTGGGCGGAGACCCAGTACTTC. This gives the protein CSAASWAETQYF.

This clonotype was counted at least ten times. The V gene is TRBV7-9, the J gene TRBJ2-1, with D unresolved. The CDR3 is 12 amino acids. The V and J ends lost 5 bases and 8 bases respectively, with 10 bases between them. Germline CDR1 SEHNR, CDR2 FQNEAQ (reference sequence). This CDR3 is CASSRFSDEQFF. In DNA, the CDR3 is TGTGCCAGCAGCCGATTCTCCGATGAGCAGTTCTTC.

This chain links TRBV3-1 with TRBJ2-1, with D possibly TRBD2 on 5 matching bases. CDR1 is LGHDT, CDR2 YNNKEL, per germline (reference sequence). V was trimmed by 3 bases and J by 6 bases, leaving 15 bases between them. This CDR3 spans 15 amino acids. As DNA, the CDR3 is TGTGCCAGCAGCCAGACACTACTAGGTTTCAATGAGCAGTTCTTC. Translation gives CASSQTLLGFNEQFF.

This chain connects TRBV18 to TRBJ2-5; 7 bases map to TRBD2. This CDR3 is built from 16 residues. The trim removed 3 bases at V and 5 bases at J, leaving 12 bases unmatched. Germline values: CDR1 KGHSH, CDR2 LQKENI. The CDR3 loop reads CASSPRPGGEGETQYF. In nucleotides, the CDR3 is TGTGCCAGCTCACCGCGTCCGGGGGGTGAAGGGGAGACCCAGTACTTC.

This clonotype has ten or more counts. The CDR3 region is CASSRVGTGIQETQYF. The CDR3 DNA sequence: TGCGCCAGCAGCCGCGTCGGGACAGGCATCCAAGAGACCCAGTACTTC. The chain has TRBV5-1 and TRBJ2-5; 8 nucleotides agree with TRBD1. The CDR3 sequence is 16 residues long. CDR1 SGHRS and CDR2 YFSETQ come from the germline V gene. The J segment lost 1 base and the V segment lost 4 bases, leaving 9 bases of the junction unmatched. The full variable domain, its missing parts supplied by reference TRBV5-1 and TRBJ2-5, is KAGVTQTPRYLIKTRGQQVTLSCSPISGHRSVSWYQQTPGQGLQFLFEYFSETQRNKGNFPGRFSGRQFSNSRSEMNVSTLELGDSALYLCASSRVGTGIQETQYFGPGTRLLVL.

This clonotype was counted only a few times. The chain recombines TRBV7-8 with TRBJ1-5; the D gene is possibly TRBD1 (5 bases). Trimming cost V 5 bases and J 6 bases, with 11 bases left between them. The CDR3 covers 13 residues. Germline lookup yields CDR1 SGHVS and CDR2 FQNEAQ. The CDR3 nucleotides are TGTGCCAGCAGCGTTCCTGGGGGTCAGCCCCAGCATTTT. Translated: CASSVPGGQPQHF.

For the CDR3, the DNA is TGTGCCAGCAGCCGAGACAGGGCCCAGCCCCAGCATTTT. Translation gives CASSRDRAQPQHF. This chain uses TRBV7-2 with TRBJ1-5, with 7 positions matching TRBD1. V shed 5 bases and J 7 bases; nucleotides not matched to a gene: 5. The V gene's germline CDR1 is SGHTA and CDR2 FQGNSA. The CDR3 consists of 13 residues. Variable domain in full (rest from reference TRBV7-2 and TRBJ1-5): GAGVSQSPSNKVTEKGKDVELRCDPISGHTALYWYRQSLGQGLEFLIYFQGNSAPDKSGLPSDRFSAERTGGSVSTLTIQRTQQEDSAVYLCASSRDRAQPQHFGDGTRLSIL.